The table lists the clone carrying this TCR beta chain with a few counts. The antigen is undetermined. This clone may be a read error of a much larger clone one base away. In TCRdb, the 5' RACE reads were re-called with MiXCR into one record per CDR3 protein. The table lists 700,000 to 850,000 distinct CDR3 sequences, 12% of them singletons. These data belong to a study of CD8 T cells in ankylosing spondylitis. The study, taken as a whole, reports: Typical of ankylosing spondylitis blood, it appeared, was a TCR beta motif of eight highly homologous variants. CD8+ by phenotype, disease-linked clones were relatively rare in peripheral blood. Reportedly, significant enrichment of disease-linked clones occurred in matched ankylosing spondylitis synovial fluid. Earlier authors reported some of these motif variants in reactive arthritis synovial fluid and blood.

V lost 5 bases to trimming and J lost 4 bases; unmatched junction nucleotides: 6. Germline loops: CDR1 SGHTA, CDR2 FQGNSA. The CDR3 totals 15 residues. This chain connects TRBV7-2 to TRBJ2-1; TRBD1 agrees at 9 bases. This sequence originates from a male donor with ankylosing spondylitis. The specimen sequenced was blood, either unsorted or a sorted T cell fraction (not recorded which). The CDR3 protein is CASSAGTGRYNEQFF. The CDR3 nucleotides are TGTGCCAGCAGCGCCGGGACAGGGAGATACAATGAGCAGTTCTTC.